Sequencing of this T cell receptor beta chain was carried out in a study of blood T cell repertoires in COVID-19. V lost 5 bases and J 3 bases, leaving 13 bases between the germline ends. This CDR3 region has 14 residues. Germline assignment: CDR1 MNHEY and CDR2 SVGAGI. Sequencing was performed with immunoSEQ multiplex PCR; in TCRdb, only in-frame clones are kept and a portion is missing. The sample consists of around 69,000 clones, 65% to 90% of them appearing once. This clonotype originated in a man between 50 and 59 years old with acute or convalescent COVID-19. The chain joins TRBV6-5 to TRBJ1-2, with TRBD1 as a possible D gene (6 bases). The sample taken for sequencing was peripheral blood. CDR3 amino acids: CASSLDSEDYGYTF. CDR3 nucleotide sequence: TGTGCCAGCAGTCTGGACAGTGAAGACTATGGCTACACCTTC.